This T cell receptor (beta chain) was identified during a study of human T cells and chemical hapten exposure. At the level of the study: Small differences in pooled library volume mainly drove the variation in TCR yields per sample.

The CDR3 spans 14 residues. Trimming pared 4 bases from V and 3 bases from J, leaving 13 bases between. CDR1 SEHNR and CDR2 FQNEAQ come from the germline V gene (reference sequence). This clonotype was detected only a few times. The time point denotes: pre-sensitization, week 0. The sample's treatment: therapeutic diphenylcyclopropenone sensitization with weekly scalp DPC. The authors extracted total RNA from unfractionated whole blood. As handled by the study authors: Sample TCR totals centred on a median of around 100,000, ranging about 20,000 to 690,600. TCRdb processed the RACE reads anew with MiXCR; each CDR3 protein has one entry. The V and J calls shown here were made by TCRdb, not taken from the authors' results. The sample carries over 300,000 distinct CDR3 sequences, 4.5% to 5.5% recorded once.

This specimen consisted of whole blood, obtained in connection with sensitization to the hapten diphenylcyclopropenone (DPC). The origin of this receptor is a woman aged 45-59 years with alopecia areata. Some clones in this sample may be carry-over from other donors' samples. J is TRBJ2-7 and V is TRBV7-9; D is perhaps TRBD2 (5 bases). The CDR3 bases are TGTGCCAGCAGCTCACGCCCGGCGGGCTACGAGCAGTACTTC. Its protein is CASSSRPAGYEQYF.